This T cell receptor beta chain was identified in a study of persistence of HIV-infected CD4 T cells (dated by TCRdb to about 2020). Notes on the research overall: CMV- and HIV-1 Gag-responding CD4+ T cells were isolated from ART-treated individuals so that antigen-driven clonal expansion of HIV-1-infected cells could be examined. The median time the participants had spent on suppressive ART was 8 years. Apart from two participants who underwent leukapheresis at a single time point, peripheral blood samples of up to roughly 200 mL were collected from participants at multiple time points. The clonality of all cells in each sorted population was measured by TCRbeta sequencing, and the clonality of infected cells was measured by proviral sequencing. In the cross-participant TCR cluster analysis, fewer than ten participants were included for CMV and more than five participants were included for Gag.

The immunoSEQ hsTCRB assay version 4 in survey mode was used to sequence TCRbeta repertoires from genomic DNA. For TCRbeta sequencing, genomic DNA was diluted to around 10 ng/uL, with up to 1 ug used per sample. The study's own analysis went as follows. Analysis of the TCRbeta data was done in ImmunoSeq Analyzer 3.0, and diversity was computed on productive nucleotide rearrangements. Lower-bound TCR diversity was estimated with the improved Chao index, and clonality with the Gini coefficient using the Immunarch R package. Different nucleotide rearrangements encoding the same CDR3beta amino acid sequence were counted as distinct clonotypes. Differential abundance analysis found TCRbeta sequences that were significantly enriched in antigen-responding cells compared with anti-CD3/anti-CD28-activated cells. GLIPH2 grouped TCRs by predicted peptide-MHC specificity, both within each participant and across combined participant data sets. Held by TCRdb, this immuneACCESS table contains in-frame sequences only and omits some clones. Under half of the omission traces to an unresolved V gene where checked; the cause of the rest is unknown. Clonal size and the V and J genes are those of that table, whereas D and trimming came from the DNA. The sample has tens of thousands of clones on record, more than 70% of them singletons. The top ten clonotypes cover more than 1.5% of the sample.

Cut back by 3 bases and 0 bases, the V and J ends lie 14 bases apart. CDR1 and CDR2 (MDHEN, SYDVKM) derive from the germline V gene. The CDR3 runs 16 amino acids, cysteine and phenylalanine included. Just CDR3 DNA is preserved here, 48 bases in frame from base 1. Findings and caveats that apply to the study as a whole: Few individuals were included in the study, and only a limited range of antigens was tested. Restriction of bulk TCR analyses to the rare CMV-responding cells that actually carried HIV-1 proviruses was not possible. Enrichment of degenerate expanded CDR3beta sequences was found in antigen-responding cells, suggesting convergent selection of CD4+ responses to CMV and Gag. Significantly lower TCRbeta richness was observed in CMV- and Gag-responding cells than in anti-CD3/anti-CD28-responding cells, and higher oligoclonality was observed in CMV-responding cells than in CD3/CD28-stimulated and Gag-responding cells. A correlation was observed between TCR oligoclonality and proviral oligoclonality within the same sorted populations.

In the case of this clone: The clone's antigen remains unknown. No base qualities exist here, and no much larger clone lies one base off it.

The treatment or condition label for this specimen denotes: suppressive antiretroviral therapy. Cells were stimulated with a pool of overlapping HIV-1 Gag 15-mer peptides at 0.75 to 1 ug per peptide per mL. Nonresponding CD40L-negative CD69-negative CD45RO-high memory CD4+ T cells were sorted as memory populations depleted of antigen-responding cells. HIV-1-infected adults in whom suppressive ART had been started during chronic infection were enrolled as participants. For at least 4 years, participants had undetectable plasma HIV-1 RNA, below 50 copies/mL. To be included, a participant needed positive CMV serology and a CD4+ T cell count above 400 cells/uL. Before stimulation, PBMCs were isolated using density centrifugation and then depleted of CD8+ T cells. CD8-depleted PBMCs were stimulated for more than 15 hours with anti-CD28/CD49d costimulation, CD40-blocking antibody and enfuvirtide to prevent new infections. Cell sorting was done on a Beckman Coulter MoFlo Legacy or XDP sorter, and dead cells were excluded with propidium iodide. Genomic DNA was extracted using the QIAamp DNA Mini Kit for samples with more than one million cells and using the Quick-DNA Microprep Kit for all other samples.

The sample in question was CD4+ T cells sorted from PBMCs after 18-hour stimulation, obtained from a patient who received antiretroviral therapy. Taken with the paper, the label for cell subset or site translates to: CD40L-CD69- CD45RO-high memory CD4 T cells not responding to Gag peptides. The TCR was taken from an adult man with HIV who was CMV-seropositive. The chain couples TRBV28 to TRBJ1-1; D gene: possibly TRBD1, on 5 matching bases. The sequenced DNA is TGTGCCAGCAGTTTGGGGGGATCTCTAATGAACACTGAAGCTTTCTTT. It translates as CASSLGGSLMNTEAFF.